A single sample is the source of the 5 T cell receptor beta chains below, sequenced in a study of long-term antiretroviral therapy in people with HIV. Assay version v3.0 of immunoSEQ was used, and it was run at survey level. Repertoires were generated with immunoSEQ multiplex PCR, while TCRdb's copy carries only in-frame clones and drops some. The sample lists tens of thousands of clones; about nine tenths were seen once. The sample was unsorted PBMCs, taken 0.1 years before starting antiretroviral therapy. The receptors derive from a woman aged 45-65 years with HIV.

This chain connects TRBV6-5 to TRBJ1-2; 9 bases line up with TRBD1. The CDR3 totals 15 residues. The V gene end was trimmed by 5 bases and the J gene end by 2 bases; junction bases not matched to a gene: 6. Germline lookup yields CDR1 MNHEY and CDR2 SVGAGI. CDR3 residues: CASSPSGTGNYGYTF. The CDR3 nucleotides read TGTGCCAGCAGTCCATCCGGGACAGGGAACTATGGCTACACCTTC.

Worth noting for this clone: The same CDR3 can be traced to other DNA sequences in this sample. The rearrangement joins TRBV5-1 to TRBJ2-5; D gene uncertain. Germline V gene data show CDR1 as SGHRS and CDR2 as YFSETQ. This CDR3 spans 12 amino acids. The V end lost 4 bases, the J end lost 2 bases, and 6 bases lay between the germline ends. CDR3 coding DNA: TGCGCCAGCAGCAGAACGCAAGAGACCCAGTACTTC. This translates into CASSRTQETQYF.

V usage is TRBV9 and J usage is TRBJ2-3, with D maybe TRBD2 (5 bases). The CDR3 totals 15 residues. CDR1 is SGDLS and CDR2 is YYNGEE in the germline V gene. Between the trimmed V and J ends, which lost 2 bases and 0 bases, there was a span of 10 bases. CDR3 DNA: TGTGCCAGCAGCGTCTCGGGAACTAGCACAGATACGCAGTATTTT. This codes for CASSVSGTSTDTQYF.

V gene TRBV7-2 combines with J gene TRBJ1-5, with D possibly matching TRBD1 (5 bases). Trimming left V 5 bases short and J 11 bases short, with 28 bases between. CDR1 SGHTA and CDR2 FQGNSA come from the germline V gene. CDR3 length: 17 amino acids. CDR3 region: CASSENRPGLTPTAQHF. The DNA of the CDR3 is TGTGCCAGCAGCGAGAATCGACCGGGACTGACCCCTACGGCCCAGCATTTT.

This sequence joins TRBV6-4 and TRBJ2-1, with D tentatively TRBD1 (6 bases). This CDR3 spans 15 amino acids. Between the trimmed V and J ends, which lost 0 bases and 6 bases, there was a span of 12 bases. The germline V gene has CDR1 MRHNA and CDR2 SNTAGT. The CDR3 region is CASSDSRMDSNEQFF. The CDR3 nucleotides read TGTGCCAGCAGTGACTCAAGAATGGACAGCAATGAGCAGTTCTTC.